The TCR beta chain under discussion was sequenced for a study of T cells in localized non-small cell lung cancer. Losses at the gene ends were 1 base for V and 6 bases for J; bases not matched to a gene: 15. CDR3 length: 18 amino acids. Germline CDR1 and CDR2: MNHGY and SAAAGT. Assay: immunoSEQ multiplex PCR; the TCRdb copy retains only in-frame clones and omits some. The data show roughly 1,600 clones, with about 25% seen just once and under 25% held by the top ten. By frequency in the sample, this clone is medium-sized. The source material was normal lung tissue next to the tumor, sampled before any cancer treatment. The source is a male donor older than 55 with stage II lung adenocarcinoma. This chain links TRBV6-8 with TRBJ2-7; 10 nucleotides match TRBD2. The CDR3 protein is CASSYLNRVAGGLLEQYF. CDR3 DNA: TGTGCCAGCAGTTACTTAAACCGAGTAGCGGGGGGTCTGCTCGAGCAGTACTTC.